The present TCR beta chain was sequenced within a study of T-cell memory formation after mild COVID-19. 5'RACE with constant-segment primers yielded barcoded, UMI-tagged TCR alpha and TCR beta cDNA libraries. TCRdb used MiXCR to reprocess the 5' RACE reads, holding one entry per CDR3 protein. The data contain under 300,000 distinct CDR3 sequences, about a sixth of them singletons. The sequenced sample was PBMCs or a T cell subset sorted from them (not recorded which). The sequence was obtained from a man younger than 35 who had mild COVID-19 (a few samples of this study predate the infection). Cell type and time point are not known.

The CDR3 reads CASSLVQGSGGYTF. CDR3 DNA: TGCGCCAGCAGCTTGGTACAGGGAAGCGGTGGCTACACCTTC. The chain is built from TRBV5-1 and TRBJ1-2, with D perhaps TRBD1 (6 bases). The CDR3 is 14 residues long. Trimming took off 0 bases at V and 7 bases at J, with 13 bases between the two ends. Per germline, CDR1 SGHRS and CDR2 YFSETQ.